A single sample gave rise to the 19 T cell receptor beta chains below, sequenced in a study of PD-L1 blockade in urothelial cancer. The data were produced by immunoSEQ multiplex PCR, yet TCRdb's version contains in-frame clones alone and is incomplete. The sample records approximately 110,000 clones, about 85% being singletons. The sample consisted of PBMCs, taken around atezolizumab (anti-PD-L1) treatment. These TCRs come from a man in his fifties or sixties with urothelial cancer.

The chain recombines TRBV28 with TRBJ2-7; 10 bases line up with TRBD2. The CDR3 contains 16 residues. V was pared by 7 bases and J by 1 base, with 10 bases of the junction left unmatched. Germline V lookup: CDR1 MDHEN, CDR2 SYDVKM. In DNA, the CDR3 is TGTGCCAGCACCACCCCCGCTAGCGGGAGATCCTACGAGCAGTACTTC. Translation: CASTTPASGRSYEQYF.

A few counts support this clone. V and J are TRBV30 and TRBJ1-1; the D gene is possibly TRBD1 (5 bases). CDR1 and CDR2 from the germline V gene are GTSNPN and SVGIG (reference sequence). Trimming removed 4 bases at V and 1 base at J, with 25 bases between. This CDR3 comprises 18 residues. Written as DNA, the CDR3 is TGTGCCTGGATAGATGTAATCGCAGGGCCGACATCGAACACTGAAGCTTTCTTT. It translates to CAWIDVIAGPTSNTEAFF.

V is TRBV6-1 and J is TRBJ2-1; D remains ambiguous. The CDR3 has 12 amino acids. The V gene lost 8 bases and the J gene lost 6 bases, with 11 bases spanning the gap. From germline, CDR1 is MNHNS and CDR2 SASEGT. The CDR3 sequence: CASQEPGNEQFF. DNA of the CDR3: TGTGCCAGCCAAGAACCGGGCAATGAGCAGTTCTTC.

Only one count was recorded for this clone. Here the CDR3 reads CASSGSPYNEQFF. The CDR3 DNA is TGTGCCAGCTCCGGGAGCCCCTACAATGAGCAGTTCTTC. The genes are TRBV9 and TRBJ2-1; possible D gene TRBD2, 6 bases. Trimming cost V 7 bases and J 2 bases, with 10 bases left between them. Germline V gene data show CDR1 as SGDLS and CDR2 as YYNGEE. The CDR3 spans 13 residues.

J is TRBJ2-3 and V is TRBV5-1; the D is unclear. Germline V gene lookup returns CDR1 SGHRS and CDR2 YFSETQ. The CDR3 runs 16 residues. Between the trimmed V and J ends, which lost 3 bases and 0 bases, there was a span of 14 bases. The CDR3 DNA reads TGCGCCAGCAGCTCCCACCAGGCCTCTAGCACAGATACGCAGTATTTT. As protein: CASSSHQASSTDTQYF.

The chain recombines TRBV4-2 with TRBJ1-3; D gene ambiguous. V lost 0 bases and J lost 1, with 7 bases in between. CDR3 length: 15 residues. CDR1 and CDR2 from the germline V gene are LGHNA and YNFKEQ. This CDR3 is CASSQDQDSGNTIYF. Here the CDR3 DNA reads TGTGCCAGCAGCCAAGATCAGGATTCTGGAAACACCATATATTTT.

This chain links TRBV4-1 with TRBJ2-3; 7 bases match TRBD2. From germline, CDR1 is MGHRA and CDR2 YSYEKL. V was pared by 1 base and J by 5 bases, with 3 bases of the junction left unmatched. The CDR3 loop spans 14 amino acids. CDR3 coding DNA: TGCGCCAGCAGCCAAGCAGCGGGAAAAGATACGCAGTATTTT. Protein sequence: CASSQAAGKDTQYF.

A word on this clone: A read error may produce the germline difference seen at one junction end. The rearrangement uses TRBV27 and TRBJ2-1; 13 bases match TRBD2. Germline CDR1 and CDR2: MNHEY and SMNVEV (reference sequence). The CDR3 runs to 15 residues. The CDR3 sequence: CASSSGLAGFVEQFF. The CDR3 region has the DNA TGTGCCAGTAGTTCGGGACTAGCGGGATTCGTTGAGCAGTTCTTC.

This chain connects TRBV7-9 to TRBJ1-1; 8 positions agree with TRBD1. CDR3 size: 14 residues. The V gene's germline CDR1 is SEHNR and CDR2 FQNEAQ (reference sequence). V dropped 4 bases and J dropped 1; count of bases not matched to a gene: 2. The CDR3 coding sequence is TGTGCCAGCAGCTCGGGACAGGAGAACACTGAAGCTTTCTTT. This translates into CASSSGQENTEAFF.

The chain employs TRBV7-2 and TRBJ1-6, with 7 bases that match TRBD1. The CDR3 has 16 residues. V trimming: 3 bases; J trimming: 6 bases; junction bases outside the gene matches: 8. CDR1 is SGHTA and CDR2 is FQGNSA in the germline V gene. The CDR3 sequence: CASSLDPTGRNSPLHF. The CDR3 nucleotides read TGTGCCAGCAGCTTGGACCCGACAGGGCGTAATTCACCCCTCCACTTT.

The CDR3 is CASSYGTGMGNQPQHF. In nucleotides, the CDR3 is TGTGCCAGCAGCTATGGGACAGGGATGGGCAATCAGCCCCAGCATTTT. The chain links TRBV5-5 to TRBJ1-5; 9 bases are a match to TRBD1. V dropped 3 bases and J dropped 2; count of bases not matched to a gene: 6. Per germline, CDR1 SGHKS and CDR2 YYEKEE (reference sequence). This CDR3 contains 16 residues.

This clone was found a few times. The genes are TRBV4-2 and TRBJ1-5; D remains unclear. From germline, CDR1 is LGHNA and CDR2 YNFKEQ. The CDR3 length is 14 residues. V was shortened by 0 bases and J by 5 bases, with 8 bases between the two germline ends. The CDR3 DNA reads TGTGCCAGCAGCCAAGACTACTCGGATCAGCCCCAGCATTTT. It yields the protein CASSQDYSDQPQHF.

The chain employs TRBV5-4 and TRBJ2-7; a possible D gene is TRBD2 (5 bases). This CDR3 comprises 14 residues. Deletions cut 0 bases from V and 2 bases from J, with 9 bases between. Germline CDR1 and CDR2: SGHNT and YYREEE (reference sequence). CDR3 bases: TGTGCCAGCAGCTTGGCGGCTAGCCCCTACGAGCAGTACTTC. Encoded protein: CASSLAASPYEQYF. Filled out from reference TRBV5-4 and TRBJ2-7, the complete variable domain reads ETGVTQSPTHLIKTRGQQVTLRCSSQSGHNTVSWYQQALGQGPQFIFQYYREEENGRGNFPPRFSGLQFPNYSSELNVNALELDDSALYLCASSLAASPYEQYFGPGTRLTVT.

The chain carries TRBV19 and TRBJ1-1; perhaps TRBD1 as D (5 bases). Germline assignment: CDR1 LNHDA and CDR2 SQIVND (reference sequence). The CDR3 length is 17 residues. V was cut by 5 bases and J by 1 base, with 20 bases left in between. The CDR3 DNA sequence: TGTGCCAGTAGTCTGGTCGGGGGGTCAGTTGGGAACACTGAAGCTTTCTTT. It is translated as CASSLVGGSVGNTEAFF.

This sequence joins TRBV28 and TRBJ2-1, with TRBD2 as a possible D gene (6 bases). Trimming shortened V by 5 bases and J by 8 bases, and 22 bases separated the two germline ends. Germline V gene lookup returns CDR1 MDHEN and CDR2 SYDVKM. The CDR3 has 16 amino acids. Written as DNA, the CDR3 is TGTGCCAGCAGTCCGCCCCTCGGGAGTTCCCCCCATGAGCAGTTCTTC. Translating it yields CASSPPLGSSPHEQFF.

The rearrangement links TRBV4-2 to TRBJ2-3; 8 positions match TRBD2. The germline V gene has CDR1 LGHNA and CDR2 YNFKEQ. V trimming: 4 bases; J trimming: 5 bases; junction bases outside the gene matches: 14. The CDR3 is 17 amino acids. CDR3 amino acids: CASSRGGGSGNVDTQYF. The CDR3 nucleotides read TGTGCCAGCAGCCGGGGGGGTGGTAGCGGGAATGTAGATACGCAGTATTTT.

The chain joins TRBV4-1 to TRBJ2-3; the match to TRBD2 covers 10 bases. Looked up from germline, CDR1 is MGHRA and CDR2 is YSYEKL. The CDR3 is 16 residues long. V lost 8 bases and J lost 2; bases outside the gene matches: 10. The CDR3 is CASGWKAGGFTDTQYF. CDR3 coding DNA: TGCGCCAGCGGATGGAAAGCGGGAGGGTTCACAGATACGCAGTATTTT.

V usage is TRBV10-3 and J usage is TRBJ2-5, with TRBD1 identical over 9 bases. This CDR3 has 12 amino acids. Germline V gene lookup returns CDR1 ENHRY and CDR2 SYGVKD. V trimming: 10 bases; J trimming: 3 bases; junction bases outside the gene matches: 3. The CDR3 DNA is TGTGCCACTAGGGACAGGGAAGAGACCCAGTACTTC. Amino acid sequence: CATRDREETQYF.

The rearrangement uses TRBV6-5 and TRBJ2-5; 10 bases agree with TRBD2. Trimming took 6 bases from V and 4 from J; bases not matched to a gene: 2. The CDR3 contains 13 residues. Germline loops: CDR1 MNHEY, CDR2 SVGAGI. In DNA, the CDR3 is TGTGCCAGCAGGGTAGCGGGAGGAGAGACCCAGTACTTC. This sequence encodes CASRVAGGETQYF.